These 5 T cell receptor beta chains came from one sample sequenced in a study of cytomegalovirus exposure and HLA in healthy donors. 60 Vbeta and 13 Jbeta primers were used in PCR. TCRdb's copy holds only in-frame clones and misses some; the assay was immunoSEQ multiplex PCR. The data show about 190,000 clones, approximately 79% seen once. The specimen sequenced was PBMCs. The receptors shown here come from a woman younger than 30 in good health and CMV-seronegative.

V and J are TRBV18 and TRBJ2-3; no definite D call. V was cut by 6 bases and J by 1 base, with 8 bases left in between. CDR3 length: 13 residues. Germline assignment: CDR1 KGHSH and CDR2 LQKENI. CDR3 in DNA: TGTGCCAGCTCTCCCCCTGGCACAGATACGCAGTATTTT. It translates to CASSPPGTDTQYF.

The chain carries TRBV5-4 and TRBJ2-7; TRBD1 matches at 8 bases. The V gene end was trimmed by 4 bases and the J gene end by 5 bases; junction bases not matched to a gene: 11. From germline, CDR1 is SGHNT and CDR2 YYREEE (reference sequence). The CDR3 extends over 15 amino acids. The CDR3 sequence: CASSTRQGRLDEQYF. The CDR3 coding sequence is TGTGCCAGCAGCACGAGACAGGGGCGTTTGGACGAGCAGTACTTC.

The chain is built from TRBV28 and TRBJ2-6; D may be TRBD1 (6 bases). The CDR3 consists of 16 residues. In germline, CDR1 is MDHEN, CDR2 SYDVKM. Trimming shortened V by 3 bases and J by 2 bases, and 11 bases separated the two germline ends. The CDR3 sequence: CASSLAQGPGANVLTF. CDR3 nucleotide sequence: TGTGCCAGCAGTTTGGCACAGGGACCTGGGGCCAACGTCCTGACTTTC.

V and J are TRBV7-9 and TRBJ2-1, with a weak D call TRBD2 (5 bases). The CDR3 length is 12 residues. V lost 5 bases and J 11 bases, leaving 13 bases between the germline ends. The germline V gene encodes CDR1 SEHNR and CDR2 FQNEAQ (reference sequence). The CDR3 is CASSTRLLQQFF. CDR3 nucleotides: TGTGCCAGCAGCACCCGACTACTCCAGCAGTTCTTC. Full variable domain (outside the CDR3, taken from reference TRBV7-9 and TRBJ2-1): DTGVSQNPRHKITKRGQNVTFRCDPISEHNRLYWYRQTLGQGPEFLTYFQNEAQLEKSRLLSDRFSAERPKGSFSTLEIQRTEQGDSAMYLCASSTRLLQQFFGPGTRLTVL.

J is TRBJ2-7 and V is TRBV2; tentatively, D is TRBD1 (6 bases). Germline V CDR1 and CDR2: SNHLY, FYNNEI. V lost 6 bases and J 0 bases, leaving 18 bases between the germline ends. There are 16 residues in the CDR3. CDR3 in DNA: TGTGCCAGCAGGGCACAGGGAATCGGGATCTCCTACGAGCAGTACTTC. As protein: CASRAQGIGISYEQYF. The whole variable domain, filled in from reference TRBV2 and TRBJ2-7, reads EPEVTQTPSHQVTQMGQEVILRCVPISNHLYFYWYRQILGQKVEFLVSFYNNEISEKSEIFDDQFSVERPDGSNFTLKIRSTKLEDSAMYFCASRAQGIGISYEQYFGPGTRLTVT.